This TCR beta chain was sequenced during a study of identical twins. Regarding the study as a whole: The presence of invariant MAIT and iNKT cells could partly confound analyses of zero-insertion sequences.

This clonotype was counted at least ten times. Antigen specificity is unknown. The V end lost 5 bases, the J end lost 1 base, and 14 bases lay between the germline ends. The V gene's germline CDR1 is SQVTM and CDR2 ANQGSEA. This CDR3 has 14 residues. TCRdb reprocessed the 5' RACE reads via MiXCR and lists one record per CDR3 protein. The table has roughly 690,000 distinct CDR3 sequences, over 5% seen once. The TCR was taken from a man aged 18 to 30 in good health. V is TRBV29-1 and J is TRBJ1-1; D unclear. The material sequenced was naive T cells sorted from blood. DNA of the CDR3: TGCAGCGTTCAACCCATCATTGCGAACACTGAAGCTTTCTTT. It specifies CSVQPIIANTEAFF. The variable domain in full, with the rest retrieved from reference TRBV29-1 and TRBJ1-1, is SAVISQKPSRDICQRGTSLTIQCQVDSQVTMMFWYRQQPGQSLTLIATANQGSEATYESGFVIDKFPISRPNLTFSTLTVSNMSPEDSSIYLCSVQPIIANTEAFFGQGTRLTVV.